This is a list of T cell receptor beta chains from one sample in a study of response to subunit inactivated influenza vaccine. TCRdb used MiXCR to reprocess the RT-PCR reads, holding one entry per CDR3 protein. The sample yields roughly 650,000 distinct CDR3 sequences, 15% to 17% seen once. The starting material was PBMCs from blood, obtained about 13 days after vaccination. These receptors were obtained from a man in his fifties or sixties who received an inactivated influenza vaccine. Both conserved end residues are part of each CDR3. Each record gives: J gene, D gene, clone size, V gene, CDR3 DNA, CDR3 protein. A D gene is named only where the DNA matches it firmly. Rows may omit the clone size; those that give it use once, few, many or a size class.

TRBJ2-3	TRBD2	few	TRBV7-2	TGTGCCAGCAGCTATGGGACTAGCGGGGCGAGCACAGATACGCAGTATTTT	CASSYGTSGASTDTQYF
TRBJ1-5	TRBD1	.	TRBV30	TGTGCCTGGACAACCCAGGGGGCGAGCAATCAGCCCCAGCATTTT	CAWTTQGASNQPQHF
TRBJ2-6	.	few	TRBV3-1	TGTGCCAGCAGCCAAGATATAATCAGATCTGGGGCCAACGTCCTGACTTTC	CASSQDIIRSGANVLTF
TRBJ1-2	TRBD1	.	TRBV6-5	TGTGCCAGCAGTTACCCGCCGGGACAGGGAGGTGGCTACACCTTC	CASSYPPGQGGGYTF
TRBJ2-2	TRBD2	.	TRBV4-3	TGCGCCAGCAGCCGAACCTTTACTAGCGGGAGGGCCACCGGGGAGCTGTTTTTT	CASSRTFTSGRATGELFF
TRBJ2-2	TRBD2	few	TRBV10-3	TGTGCCATCAGGACTAGCGGGAGTAACGGGGAGCTGTTTTTT	CAIRTSGSNGELFF
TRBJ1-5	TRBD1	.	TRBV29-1	TGCAGCGTGTCCGGGACAGGGAGAGGTCAGCCCCAGCATTTT	CSVSGTGRGQPQHF
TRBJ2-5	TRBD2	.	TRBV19	TGTGCCAGTAGTATGATCCGGGCGGGGGTCCAAGAGACCCAGTACTTC	CASSMIRAGVQETQYF
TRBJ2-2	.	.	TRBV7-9	TGTGCCAGCAGCTCAAATGAAGGGATCGGGGAGCTGTTTTTT	CASSSNEGIGELFF
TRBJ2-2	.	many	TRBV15	TGTGCCACCAGCAGGAACATTGGAGGGGAGCTGTTTTTT	CATSRNIGGELFF
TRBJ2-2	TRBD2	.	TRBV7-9	TGTGCCAGCGATGGCGGGGGGGCCTATGTCGGGGAGCTGTTTTTT	CASDGGGAYVGELFF